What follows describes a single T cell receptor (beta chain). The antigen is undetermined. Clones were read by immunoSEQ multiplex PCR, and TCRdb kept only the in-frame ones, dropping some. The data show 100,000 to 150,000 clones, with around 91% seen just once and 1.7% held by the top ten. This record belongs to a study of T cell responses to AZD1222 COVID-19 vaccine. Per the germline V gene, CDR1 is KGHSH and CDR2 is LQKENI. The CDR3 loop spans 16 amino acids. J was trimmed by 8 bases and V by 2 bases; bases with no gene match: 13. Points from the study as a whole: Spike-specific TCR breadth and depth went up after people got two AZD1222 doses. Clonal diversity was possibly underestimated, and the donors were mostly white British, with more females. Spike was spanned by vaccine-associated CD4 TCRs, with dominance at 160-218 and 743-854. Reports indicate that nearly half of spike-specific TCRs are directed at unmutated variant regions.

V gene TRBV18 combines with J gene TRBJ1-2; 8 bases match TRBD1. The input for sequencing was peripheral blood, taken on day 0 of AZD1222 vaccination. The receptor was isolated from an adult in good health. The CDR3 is CASSPNTGGQVFGYTF. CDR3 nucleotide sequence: TGTGCCAGCTCACCAAATACAGGGGGACAGGTCTTCGGCTACACCTTC.